The T cell receptor (beta chain) under discussion was sequenced for a study of T cells after yellow fever vaccination. In this sample, this clonotype turned up a few times. CDR1 and CDR2 (germline): SGHNT, YYREEE (reference sequence). The junction had 14 bases not matched to a gene; V was cut back by 7 bases and J by 5 bases. CDR3 size: 16 residues. The study made its TCR cDNA through 5'RACE template switching. That step introduced a universal primer site along with UMIs. TCRdb re-derived calls from the 5' RACE reads in MiXCR, one entry per CDR3 protein. The sample records roughly 32,000 distinct CDR3 sequences, 10% to 13% being singletons. Study-wide results and caveats: Re-detected after boosting: most primary clones, more than 95% of CD4 and less than 90% of CD8.

The source is a man between 18 and 29 years old who received the YFV17D yellow fever vaccine. V is TRBV5-4 and J is TRBJ2-1; 8 positions match TRBD2. This sample comprised PBMCs, either bulk or a sorted T-cell subset (CD4+, CD8+, memory, or dextramer-sorted; not recorded which), obtained roughly 15 days after the first yellow fever vaccination. CDR3 loop: CASSSGQRGLDNEQFF. As DNA, the CDR3 is TGTGCCAGCTCCTCGGGGCAGCGGGGGCTCGACAATGAGCAGTTCTTC.